The 18 T cell receptor beta chains below all came from one sample that was sequenced in a study of blood T cells in healthy people across ages. The second PCR ran about 6 to 11 cycles with a sample-barcoded 5' primer and J-beta primers. TCRdb reprocessed the 5' RACE reads via MiXCR and lists one record per CDR3 protein. Among about 1.4 million distinct CDR3 sequences listed, 59% were seen once. Material for sequencing was blood. Receptors originate from a man aged 18 to 30 in good health.

The V and J genes are TRBV4-3 and TRBJ2-3; 7 bases are shared with TRBD2. The CDR3 spans 16 residues. J was trimmed by 5 bases and V by 0 bases; bases with no gene match: 8. Germline V gene sequence: CDR1 LGHNA, CDR2 YSLEER. DNA of the CDR3: TGCGCCAGCAGCCAAGAAGCGGGACTAAGGGGAGATACGCAGTATTTT. Protein: CASSQEAGLRGDTQYF.

The rearrangement joins TRBV20-1 to TRBJ1-1, with 11 nucleotides matching TRBD1. This CDR3 spans 16 amino acids. From germline, CDR1 is DFQATT and CDR2 SNEGSKA (reference sequence). With V trimmed by 1 base and J by 5 bases, 9 bases remained unmatched. The CDR3 DNA sequence: TGCAGTGCTAGAGCCCAGGACAGGGGGCGGGGAACTGAAGCTTTCTTT. This gives the protein CSARAQDRGRGTEAFF.

This clonotype occurred a few times. This may come from a read error, since a much larger clone is one base off. This sequence joins TRBV4-1 and TRBJ2-5; D is perhaps TRBD1 (6 bases). The CDR3 has 14 amino acids. Germline CDR1 reads MGHRA; CDR2 reads YSYEKL. CDR3 bases: TGCGCCGGCAGCCAAAATACAGGGCAAGAGACCCAGTACTTC. Translation gives CAGSQNTGQETQYF.

The chain links TRBV5-6 to TRBJ1-2; maybe TRBD1 (6 bases). The length of the CDR3 is 13 residues. Looked up from germline, CDR1 is SGHDT and CDR2 is YYEEEE. Trimming shortened V by 4 bases and J by 7 bases, and 14 bases separated the two germline ends. The CDR3 region has the DNA TGTGCCAGCAGCGATATAACCAGGGGTGGCTACACCTTC. Its protein product is CASSDITRGGYTF. Based on the CDR3 plus reference TRBV5-6 and TRBJ1-2, the full variable domain is DAGVTQSPTHLIKTRGQQVTLRCSPKSGHDTVSWYQQALGQGPQFIFQYYEEEERQRGNFPDRFSGHQFPNYSSELNVNALLLGDSALYLCASSDITRGGYTFGSGTRLTVV.

This sequence joins TRBV5-1 and TRBJ2-2; 8 nucleotides match TRBD1. The CDR3 has 15 amino acids. With 0 bases clipped from V and 5 bases from J, the junction kept 3 bases outside the gene matches. CDR1 is SGHRS, CDR2 YFSETQ, per germline. The CDR3 protein is CASSLVQGATGELFF. In DNA, the CDR3 is TGCGCCAGCAGCTTGGTTCAGGGGGCTACCGGGGAGCTGTTTTTT.

This clonotype was picked up a small number of times. The chain is built from TRBV2 and TRBJ2-4; TRBD2 agrees at 11 bases. The DNA end is more similar to TRBJ2-7, so the J call may be wrong. CDR3 length: 14 amino acids. Germline V gene lookup returns CDR1 SNHLY and CDR2 FYNNEI. The CDR3: CASKGTSGSYEQYF. The CDR3, as DNA: TGTGCCAGCAAGGGGACTAGCGGATCCTACGAGCAGTACTTC.

The sample holds a few counts of this clonotype. CDR3 nucleotides: TGTGTGGCGGGAGTATACGAGCAGTACTTC. Translation: CVAGVYEQYF. The chain couples TRBV27 to TRBJ2-7, with TRBD2 matching 7 bases. Germline values: CDR1 MNHEY, CDR2 SMNVEV (reference sequence). There are 10 residues in the CDR3.

V is TRBV12-3 or TRBV12-4 and J is TRBJ2-1; D gene uncertain. This CDR3 spans 14 amino acids. V was cut by 3 bases and J by 5 bases, with 11 bases left in between. The CDR3 coding sequence is TGTGCCAGCAGTTTCGTGCTCAAGAACAATGAGCAGTTCTTC. Translated, it gives CASSFVLKNNEQFF.

V usage is TRBV20-1 and J usage is TRBJ2-7; D is perhaps TRBD1 (5 bases). Deletions cut 3 bases from V and 0 bases from J, with 9 bases between. The CDR3 spans 13 residues. The V gene's germline CDR1 is DFQATT and CDR2 SNEGSKA (reference sequence). CDR3: CSASSGHSYEQYF. DNA of the CDR3: TGCAGTGCTAGTTCCGGACACTCCTACGAGCAGTACTTC.

This chain links TRBV10-3 with TRBJ1-3; no reliable D call. Between the trimmed V and J ends, which lost 3 bases and 0 bases, there was a span of 12 bases. The CDR3 contains 16 residues. Germline V gives CDR1 ENHRY, CDR2 SYGVKD. This CDR3 reads CAISDGQTISGNTIYF. The DNA for the CDR3 is TGTGCCATCAGTGATGGGCAGACCATCTCTGGAAACACCATATATTTT.

This clonotype was found once. The chain joins TRBV7-9 to TRBJ2-5; 12 nucleotides align to TRBD2. Germline loops: CDR1 SEHNR, CDR2 FQNEAQ (reference sequence). The CDR3 totals 17 residues. V shed 4 bases and J 2 bases; nucleotides not matched to a gene: 8. The CDR3 sequence is CASSSMTSGGHQETQYF. The CDR3 nucleotides are TGTGCCAGCAGCTCAATGACTAGCGGGGGACATCAAGAGACCCAGTACTTC.

V gene TRBV29-1 combines with J gene TRBJ1-1, with D possibly TRBD1 on 5 matching bases. Trimming pared 1 base from V and 5 bases from J, leaving 8 bases between. The CDR3 covers 12 residues. Per the germline V gene, CDR1 is SQVTM and CDR2 is ANQGSEA. The CDR3: CSVEGGETEAFF. CDR3 DNA: TGCAGCGTTGAAGGGGGGGAAACTGAAGCTTTCTTT.

The chain links TRBV7-2 to TRBJ1-2, with D uncertain. Trimming took off 7 bases at V and 6 bases at J, with 15 bases between the two ends. Germline V gene sequence: CDR1 SGHTA, CDR2 FQGNSA. This CDR3 region has 13 residues. The CDR3 nucleotides read TGTGCCAGCACCCCTGGGGTTGGGGATGGCTACACCTTC. This sequence encodes CASTPGVGDGYTF.

This clonotype was counted only a few times. This chain uses TRBV6-1 with TRBJ1-2; possibly TRBD1 for D (6 bases). Germline lookup yields CDR1 MNHNS and CDR2 SASEGT. The CDR3 consists of 15 residues. V dropped 7 bases and J dropped 0 bases, with 15 bases sitting between them. The CDR3 here is CASKEGQTPNYGYTF. Written as DNA, the CDR3 is TGTGCCAGCAAAGAAGGACAGACCCCTAACTATGGCTACACCTTC.

This chain joins TRBV14 and TRBJ2-7; TRBD2 is a possible D gene (6 bases). The CDR3 contains 15 residues. Per the germline V gene, CDR1 is SGHDN and CDR2 is FVKESK. Trimming cost V 0 bases and J 1 base, with 10 bases left between them. The CDR3 here is CASSQDIAASYEQYF. CDR3 DNA sequence: TGTGCCAGCAGCCAAGATATAGCGGCATCCTACGAGCAGTACTTC.

This clonotype has more than one count but fewer than ten. The chain is built from TRBV27 and TRBJ2-7, with TRBD1 matching over 9 bases. The CDR3 length is 14 residues. Germline V lookup: CDR1 MNHEY, CDR2 SMNVEV (reference sequence). The J segment lost 6 bases and the V segment lost 2 bases, leaving 5 bases of the junction unmatched. The CDR3 DNA follows: TGTGCCAGCAGTTTAATGGGACAGGGATCCGAGCAGTACTTC. It codes for CASSLMGQGSEQYF.

V gene TRBV4-3 combines with J gene TRBJ2-7; 8 bases agree with TRBD2. The J call may be incorrect, as the DNA end agrees better with TRBJ2-5. Germline V lookup: CDR1 LGHNA, CDR2 YSLEER. This CDR3 is 15 amino acids long. DNA of the CDR3: TGCGCCAGCAGCCAAGAACTAGCGGCGGACGAGACCCAGTACTTC. Its translation is CASSQELAADETQYF.

The CDR3 reads CSVEDLTGRDEQYF. The CDR3 coding sequence is TGCAGCGTTGAAGATCTTACAGGGCGCGACGAGCAGTACTTC. The chain links TRBV29-1 to TRBJ2-7; possible D gene TRBD1, 6 bases. This CDR3 is 14 amino acids long. V gave up 0 bases and J gave up 5 bases, with 14 bases separating them. Germline CDR1 is SQVTM and CDR2 is ANQGSEA.